The sequence of this TCR beta chain was determined in a study of CD8 T cells in Susac syndrome. The CDR3 has 18 residues. Trimming stripped 4 bases from V and 0 bases from J, with 20 bases between. RNA in amounts of roughly 0.5 to 1 ug was reverse transcribed with random hexamers. In TCRdb, the immunoSEQ multiplex PCR reads were re-called with MiXCR into one record per CDR3 protein. Here the sample spans about 210,000 distinct CDR3 sequences, under 95% being singletons. The sample taken for sequencing was CD4+ T cells from PBMCs. The V call is TRBV23-1, the J call TRBJ2-3; no clear D gene. TRBV23-1 is an ORF, and what it does is uncertain. This sequence was found in a human donor in good health. The CDR3 DNA follows: TGCGCCAGCAGTCTACCTTATAAGGTCAGCGCAAGCACAGATACGCAGTATTTT. Its protein is CASSLPYKVSASTDTQYF.